This passage covers 18 T cell receptor beta chains from one sample sequenced in a study of T cells in women clearing cervical HPV infection. TCRdb keeps only in-frame clones here, not all; method: immunoSEQ multiplex PCR. This listing includes approximately 35,000 clones. Sequenced: blood buffy coat. These receptor sequences come from a woman aged 18-69 years with a cervical HPV16 infection that either progressed to CIN3+ or cleared (not recorded which).

Concerning this clone itself: The missing CDR3 end, 3 residues past where the read stops, is filled in from the germline J gene. The chain recombines TRBV7-8 with TRBJ1-4; D not resolved. The CDR3 is made up of 16 amino acids. CDR1 and CDR2 (germline): SGHVS, FQNEAQ. The CDR3 here is CASSSTASSYNSPLFF. The covered CDR3 bases are TGTGCCAGCAGCTCAACAGCAAGCTCCTATAATTCACCA.

Comment on this clone: The CDR3 end lies 3 residues beyond the end of the read and is filled in from the germline J gene. The rearrangement links TRBV7-2 to TRBJ1-2, with unresolved D. Germline V gives CDR1 SGHTA, CDR2 FQGNSA. The CDR3 has 12 residues. CDR3 bases read: TGTGCCAGCAGGCTAGACGCAGATACC. Its translation is CASRLDADT. In full, the CDR3 reads CASRLDADTYTF.

Of note for this clone: The read halts 3 residues ahead of the CDR3 end, with the missing end drawn from the germline J gene. This chain connects TRBV2 to TRBJ1-5; TRBD1 is a possible D gene (6 bases). This CDR3 has 16 amino acids. Trimming left V 4 bases short and J 3 bases short, with 16 bases between. Looked up from germline, CDR1 is SNHLY and CDR2 is FYNNEI. The sequenced part of the CDR3 DNA is TGTGCCAGCAGTGGAACAGGGCGAATCACCAATCAGCCC. Its translation: CASSGTGRITNQP. The full CDR3 protein reads CASSGTGRITNQPQHF.

On this clone itself: The observed sequence ends 3 residues before the CDR3 terminus, with the missing tail filled in from the germline J gene. The J gene is TRBJ2-2, the V gene TRBV27; maybe TRBD1 (5 bases). The germline V gene encodes CDR1 MNHEY and CDR2 SMNVEV (reference sequence). The CDR3 has 16 residues. V lost 5 bases to trimming and J lost 3 bases, with 16 bases between them. CDR3 residues: CASSPRQLRDTGELFF. The covered CDR3 bases are TGTGCCAGCAGTCCCAGACAGCTCCGGGACACCGGGGAG.

Comment on this clone: The CDR3 is cut off 3 residues early in the read; its end comes from the germline J gene. The chain uses TRBV20-1 and TRBJ1-5, with D possibly TRBD1 on 6 matching bases. This CDR3 is 12 amino acids long. Looked up from germline, CDR1 is DFQATT and CDR2 is SNEGSKA (reference sequence). Trimming left V 3 bases short and J 7 bases short, with 10 bases between. CDR3 bases read: TGCAGTGCTAGTGAGGGGGACCAGCCC. Translated: CSASEGDQP. The full CDR3 protein reads CSASEGDQPQHF.

Note on this clone: The read gets to within 3 residues of the CDR3 end, and the germline J gene fills in the rest. The rearrangement joins TRBV5-1 to TRBJ2-2; D ambiguous. The CDR3 is 14 amino acids. CDR1 and CDR2 (germline): SGHRS, YFSETQ. CDR3 in amino acids: CASSFEPYNSPLFF. Partial CDR3 DNA: TGCGCCAGCAGCTTTGAACCCTATAATTCACCG.

Worth noting for this clone: The read stops 3 residues short of the end of the CDR3; the missing end is completed from the germline J gene. V usage is TRBV7-9 and J usage is TRBJ1-1, with 10 bases fitting TRBD1. With 1 base clipped from V and 5 bases from J, the junction kept 1 base outside the gene matches. The CDR3 length is 14 residues. Germline lookup yields CDR1 SEHNR and CDR2 FQNEAQ (reference sequence). The part of the CDR3 DNA that was read is TGTGCCAGCAGCTTAGGGGGACAGGGGACTGAA. Protein product: CASSLGGQGTE. The CDR3, in full, reads CASSLGGQGTEAFF.

A remark on this clone: Sequencing ends 3 residues short of the CDR3 end; the germline J gene provides the rest. The gene calls are TRBV20-1 and TRBJ2-2; TRBD1 might be the D (6 bases). The CDR3 runs to 16 residues. In germline, CDR1 is DFQATT, CDR2 SNEGSKA (reference sequence). This CDR3 reads CSARDKGDRLYSPLFF. CDR3 bases read: TGCAGTGCTAGAGATAAGGGCGACAGGCTCTATTCACCG.

Worth noting for this clone: The read terminates 3 residues ahead of where the CDR3 ends, so the germline J gene completes it. The gene calls are TRBV6-2 or TRBV6-3 and TRBJ2-7; 8 nucleotides line up with TRBD2. CDR1 is MNHEY, CDR2 SVGEGT, per germline. The CDR3 is 15 amino acids. V shed 4 bases, J shed 5 bases, and the junction held 10 bases outside the gene matches. CDR3 DNA, as far as it was read: TGTGCCAGCAGTTCCGGCCGGACTAGCTACGACGAG. It is translated as CASSSGRTSYDE. The full CDR3 sequence reads CASSSGRTSYDEQYF.

As concerns this clone: The CDR3 is cut off 3 residues early in the read; its end comes from the germline J gene. Other DNA sequences in the sample encode the same CDR3. This chain connects TRBV5-1 to TRBJ2-5; 11 nucleotides line up with TRBD1. The junction had 2 bases not matched to a gene; V was cut back by 0 bases and J by 1 base. Germline V gene data show CDR1 as SGHRS and CDR2 as YFSETQ. The CDR3 spans 16 residues. The CDR3 protein is CASSLGGTGGQETQYF. Incomplete CDR3 DNA: TGCGCCAGCAGCTTGGGTGGGACAGGGGGCCAAGAGACC. Together with reference TRBV5-1 and TRBJ2-5, the CDR3 gives the full variable domain: KAGVTQTPRYLIKTRGQQVTLSCSPISGHRSVSWYQQTPGQGLQFLFEYFSETQRNKGNFPGRFSGRQFSNSRSEMNVSTLELGDSALYLCASSLGGTGGQETQYFGPGTRLLVL.

A word on this clone: Read sequence stops 3 residues before the CDR3 end, and the germline J gene provides the missing end. The gene calls are TRBV7-2 and TRBJ2-7; D is perhaps TRBD1 (6 bases). The CDR3 contains 14 residues. Trimming left V 5 bases short and J 0 bases short, with 11 bases between. Germline CDR1 and CDR2: SGHTA and FQGNSA. The sequenced CDR3 bases are TGTGCCAGCAGCGAGGACAGATTCTCCTACGAG. Its translation: CASSEDRFSYE. The entire CDR3 reads CASSEDRFSYEQYF.

Concerning this clone: The read gets to within 3 residues of the CDR3 end, and the germline J gene fills in the rest. The chain combines TRBV9 with TRBJ1-4; TRBD1 matches 8 bases. Trimming cost V 4 bases and J 8 bases; bases outside gene matches: 7. This CDR3 region has 14 residues. Looked up from germline, CDR1 is SGDLS and CDR2 is YYNGEE. The CDR3 region is CASSLDRGQEKLFF. The CDR3 DNA, read in part, is TGTGCCAGCAGCCTCGACAGGGGACAAGAAAAA.

As regards this clone: With the read ending 3 residues before the CDR3 end, the germline J gene is used to fill in that end. The chain joins TRBV11-2 to TRBJ2-7, with D possibly matching TRBD1 (6 bases). V was trimmed by 1 base and J by 3 bases, leaving 13 bases between them. Germline CDR1 and CDR2: SGHAT and FQNNGV. This CDR3 has 15 residues. The CDR3 is CASSLVDTGRYEQYF. The part of the CDR3 DNA that was read is TGTGCCAGCAGCTTAGTGGACACAGGGCGCTACGAG.

Worth noting for this clone: The read halts 3 residues ahead of the CDR3 end, with the missing end drawn from the germline J gene. The chain couples TRBV29-1 to TRBJ2-2; 7 bases agree with TRBD1. J lost 10 bases, V lost 6 bases, and 14 bases had no gene match. In germline, CDR1 is SQVTM, CDR2 ANQGSEA. The CDR3 covers 14 residues. CDR3 DNA (partial): TGCAGCGTAACAGGGGTAGGAATATTCGAGGAG. It specifies CSVTGVGIFEE. The entire CDR3 reads CSVTGVGIFEELFF.

About this clone: The CDR3 end lies 3 residues beyond the end of the read and is filled in from the germline J gene. This chain connects TRBV19 to TRBJ1-6; tentatively, D is TRBD1 (6 bases). CDR3 length equals 15 residues. The germline V gene encodes CDR1 LNHDA and CDR2 SQIVND (reference sequence). Trimming left V 7 bases short and J 3 bases short, with 13 bases between. The sequenced CDR3 bases are TGTGCCAGTAAATTACAGGGAAACTATAATTCACCC. It encodes CASKLQGNYNSP. The whole CDR3 protein reads CASKLQGNYNSPLHF.

On this clone: The CDR3 end lies 3 residues beyond the end of the read and is filled in from the germline J gene. The chain couples TRBV7-9 to TRBJ1-2; D is ambiguous. Germline values: CDR1 SEHNR, CDR2 FQNEAQ (reference sequence). V gave up 3 bases and J gave up 3 bases, with 5 bases separating them. The length of the CDR3 is 12 residues. CDR3 DNA, as far as it was read: TGTGCCAGCAGCTTGGCAGACTATGGC. It specifies CASSLADYG. The entire CDR3 reads CASSLADYGYTF.

In the case of this clone: The sequenced fragment ends 3 residues before the CDR3 boundary, so the rest is inferred from the germline J gene. J is TRBJ1-5 and V is TRBV30; D uncertain. The CDR3 sequence is 12 residues long. The germline gives CDR1 GTSNPN, CDR2 SVGIG (reference sequence). Trimming shortened V by 0 bases and J by 7 bases, and 7 bases separated the two germline ends. The sequenced part of the CDR3 DNA is TGTGCCTGGAGTGTACTTGAGCAGCCC. Encoded protein: CAWSVLEQP. The whole CDR3 sequence reads CAWSVLEQPQHF.

Comment on this clone: Within the sample, other DNA sequences also encode this same CDR3. Incomplete CDR3 DNA: TGTGCCAGCAGCTTAGGGGGGACAGGTCGGTCTCCC. This translates into CASSLGGTGRSP. The whole CDR3 sequence is CASSLGGTGRSPLHF. This chain uses TRBV7-2 with TRBJ1-6, with 8 bases that match TRBD1. The read is 3 residues too short to cover the CDR3 end, so that end is filled in from the germline J gene. The CDR3 spans 15 residues. Looked up from germline, CDR1 is SGHTA and CDR2 is FQGNSA.